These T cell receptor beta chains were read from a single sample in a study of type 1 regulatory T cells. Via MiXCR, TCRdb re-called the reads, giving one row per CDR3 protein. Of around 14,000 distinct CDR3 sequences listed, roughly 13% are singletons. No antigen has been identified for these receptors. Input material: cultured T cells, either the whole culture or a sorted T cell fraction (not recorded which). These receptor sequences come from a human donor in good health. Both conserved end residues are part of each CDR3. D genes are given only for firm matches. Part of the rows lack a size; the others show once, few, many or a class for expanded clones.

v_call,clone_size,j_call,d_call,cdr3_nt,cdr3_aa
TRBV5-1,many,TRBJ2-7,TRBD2,TGCGCCAGCAGCTTGGAAGCGGGACCGCCTAGCCTCTCGTACTTC,CASSLEAGPPSLSYF
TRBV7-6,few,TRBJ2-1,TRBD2,TGTGCCAGCAGCTTAAATTCCGGCGGGAGCTTTGAGCAGTTCTTC,CASSLNSGGSFEQFF
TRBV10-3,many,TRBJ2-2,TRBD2,TGTGCCATCACCTCCGGGACTAGCGGGGGCGGGGAGCTGTTTTTT,CAITSGTSGGGELFF
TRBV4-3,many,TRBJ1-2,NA,TGCGCCAGCAGCCAAGAGAGGCTGTACGGCTACACCTTC,CASSQERLYGYTF
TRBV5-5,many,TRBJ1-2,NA,TGTGCCAGCAGCTCCCACACGCTGACAGGAGATTATGGCTACACCTTC,CASSSHTLTGDYGYTF
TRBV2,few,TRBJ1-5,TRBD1,TGTGCCAGCAGCCCGGGACAGGGGGCGGCACAGCCCCAGCATTTT,CASSPGQGAAQPQHF
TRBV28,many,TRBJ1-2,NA,TGTGCCAGCAGCGCCAGGGGCTATGGCTACACCTTC,CASSARGYGYTF
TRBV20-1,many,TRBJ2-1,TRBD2,TGCAGTGCTAGCGGGAGGGCCTTTTACAATGAGCAGTTCTTC,CSASGRAFYNEQFF
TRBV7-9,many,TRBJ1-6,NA,TGTGCCAGCAGCTTTTCGACGGACTCTAGCTATAATTCACCCCTCCACTTT,CASSFSTDSSYNSPLHF
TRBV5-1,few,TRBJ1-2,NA,TGCGCCAGCAGCTCTCGGGGCAAGGATGGCTACACCTTC,CASSSRGKDGYTF
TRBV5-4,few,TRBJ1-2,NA,TGTGCCAGCAGCTTGGTAGGGTCTAACTATGGCTACACCTTC,CASSLVGSNYGYTF
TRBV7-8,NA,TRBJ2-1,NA,TGTGCCAGCAGTCCCCCGTGCGGATTTGGGTACAATGAGCAGTTCTTC,CASSPPCGFGYNEQFF
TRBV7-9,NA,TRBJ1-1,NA,TGTGCCAGCAGCTTAGATTGGGGGACTGAAGCTTTCTTT,CASSLDWGTEAFF
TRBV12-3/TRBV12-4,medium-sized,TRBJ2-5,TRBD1,TGTGCCAGCAGTCCAAACACAGGGGGCCGAGAGACCCAGTACTTC,CASSPNTGGRETQYF
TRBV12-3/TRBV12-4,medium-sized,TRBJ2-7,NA,TGTGCCAGCAGTCTCTCGTTGAGGGGACACGAGCAGTACTTC,CASSLSLRGHEQYF